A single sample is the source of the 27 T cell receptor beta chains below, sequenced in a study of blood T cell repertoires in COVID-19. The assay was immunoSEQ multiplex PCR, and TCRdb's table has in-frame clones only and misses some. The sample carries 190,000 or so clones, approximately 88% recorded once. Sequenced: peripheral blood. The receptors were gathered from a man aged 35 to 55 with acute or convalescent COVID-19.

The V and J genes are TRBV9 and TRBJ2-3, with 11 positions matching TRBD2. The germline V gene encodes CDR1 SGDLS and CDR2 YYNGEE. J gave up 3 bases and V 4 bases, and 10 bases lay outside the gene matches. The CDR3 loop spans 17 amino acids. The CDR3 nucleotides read TGTGCCAGCAGCTATAGCGGGGGGGCCCCCTCGACAGATACGCAGTATTTT. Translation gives CASSYSGGAPSTDTQYF.

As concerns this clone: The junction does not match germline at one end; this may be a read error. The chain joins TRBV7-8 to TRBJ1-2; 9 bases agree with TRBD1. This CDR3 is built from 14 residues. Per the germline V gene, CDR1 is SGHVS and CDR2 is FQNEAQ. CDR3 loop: CASSLAPQGAYYTF. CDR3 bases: TGTGCCAGCAGCCTAGCTCCACAGGGGGCATACTACACCTTC.

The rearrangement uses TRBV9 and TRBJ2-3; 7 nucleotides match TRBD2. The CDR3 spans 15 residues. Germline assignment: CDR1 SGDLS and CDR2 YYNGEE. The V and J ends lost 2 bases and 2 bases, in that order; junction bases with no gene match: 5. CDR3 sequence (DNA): TGTGCCAGCAGCGTGGCTAGCGGCCCCACAGATACGCAGTATTTT. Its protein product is CASSVASGPTDTQYF.

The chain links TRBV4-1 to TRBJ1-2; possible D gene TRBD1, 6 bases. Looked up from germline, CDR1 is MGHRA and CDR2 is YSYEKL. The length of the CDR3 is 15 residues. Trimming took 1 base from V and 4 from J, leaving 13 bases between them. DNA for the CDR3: TGCGCCAGCAGCCAAGTACAGGGCAGCATCTATGGCTACACCTTC. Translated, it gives CASSQVQGSIYGYTF.

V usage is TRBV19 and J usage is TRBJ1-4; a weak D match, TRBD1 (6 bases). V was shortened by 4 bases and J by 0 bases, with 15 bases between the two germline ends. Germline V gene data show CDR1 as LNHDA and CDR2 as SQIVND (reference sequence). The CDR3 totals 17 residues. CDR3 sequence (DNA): TGTGCCAGTAGTACCTCAGGGGAACCGCCAACTAATGAAAAACTGTTTTTT. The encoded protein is CASSTSGEPPTNEKLFF.

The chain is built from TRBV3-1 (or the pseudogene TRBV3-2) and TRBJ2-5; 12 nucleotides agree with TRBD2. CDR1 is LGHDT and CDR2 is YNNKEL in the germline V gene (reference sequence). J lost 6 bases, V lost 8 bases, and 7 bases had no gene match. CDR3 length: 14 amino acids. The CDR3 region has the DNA TGTGCCAGCCACGGACTAGCGGGGACGCAGACCCAGTACTTC. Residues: CASHGLAGTQTQYF.

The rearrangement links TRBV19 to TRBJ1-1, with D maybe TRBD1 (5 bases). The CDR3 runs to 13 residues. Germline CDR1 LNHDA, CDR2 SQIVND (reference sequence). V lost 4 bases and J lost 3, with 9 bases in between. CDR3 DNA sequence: TGTGCCAGTAGTAGGGGCGTCTACACTGAAGCTTTCTTT. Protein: CASSRGVYTEAFF.

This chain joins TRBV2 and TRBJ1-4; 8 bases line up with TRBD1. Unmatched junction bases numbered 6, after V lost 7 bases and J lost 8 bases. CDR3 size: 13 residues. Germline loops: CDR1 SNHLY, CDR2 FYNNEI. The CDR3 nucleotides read TGTGCCAGCAATTGGAACAGGGGGGAAAAACTGTTTTTT. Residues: CASNWNRGEKLFF.

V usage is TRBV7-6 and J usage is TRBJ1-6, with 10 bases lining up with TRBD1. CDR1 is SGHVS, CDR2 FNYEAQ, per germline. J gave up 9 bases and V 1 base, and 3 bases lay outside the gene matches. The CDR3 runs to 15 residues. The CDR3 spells CASSLGGQGGSPLHF. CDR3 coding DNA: TGTGCCAGCAGCTTAGGTGGACAGGGGGGTTCACCCCTCCACTTT.

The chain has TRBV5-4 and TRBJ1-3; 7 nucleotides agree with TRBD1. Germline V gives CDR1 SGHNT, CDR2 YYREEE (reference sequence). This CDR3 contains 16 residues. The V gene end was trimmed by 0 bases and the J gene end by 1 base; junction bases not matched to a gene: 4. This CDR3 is CASSLGNRGSGNTIYF. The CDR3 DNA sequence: TGTGCCAGCAGCTTGGGTAACAGGGGATCTGGAAACACCATATATTTT.

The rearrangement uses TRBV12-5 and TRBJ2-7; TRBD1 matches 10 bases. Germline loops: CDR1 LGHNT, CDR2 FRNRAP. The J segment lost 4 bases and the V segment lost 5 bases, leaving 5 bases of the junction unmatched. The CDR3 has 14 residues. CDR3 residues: CASGRTGGRYEQYF. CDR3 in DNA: TGTGCTAGTGGTCGGACAGGGGGAAGGTACGAGCAGTACTTC.

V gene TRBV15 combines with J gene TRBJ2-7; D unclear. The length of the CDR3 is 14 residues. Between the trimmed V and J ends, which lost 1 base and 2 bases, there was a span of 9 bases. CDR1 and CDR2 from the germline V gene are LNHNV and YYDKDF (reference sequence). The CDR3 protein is CATSRVQPPYEQYF. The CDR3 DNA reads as TGTGCCACCAGCAGAGTACAGCCCCCCTACGAGCAGTACTTC.

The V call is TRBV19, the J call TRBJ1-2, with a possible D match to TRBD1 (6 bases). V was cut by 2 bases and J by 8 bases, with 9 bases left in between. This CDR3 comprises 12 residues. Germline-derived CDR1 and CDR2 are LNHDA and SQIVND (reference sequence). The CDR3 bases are TGTGCCAGTAGTATATCGACAGGAGGCTACACCTTC. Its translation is CASSISTGGYTF.

The CDR3 bases are TGTGCCACCAGTGATTTACCAGGTAGAGGCTACACCTTC. Translation: CATSDLPGRGYTF. V gene TRBV24-1 combines with J gene TRBJ1-2; D not resolved. Trimming took off 1 base at V and 8 bases at J, with 10 bases between the two ends. Germline loops: CDR1 KGHDR, CDR2 SFDVKD. CDR3 length: 13 amino acids.

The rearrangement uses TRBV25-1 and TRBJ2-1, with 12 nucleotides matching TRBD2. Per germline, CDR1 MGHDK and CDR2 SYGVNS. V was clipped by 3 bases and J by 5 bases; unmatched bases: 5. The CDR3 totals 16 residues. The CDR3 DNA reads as TGTGCCAGCAGTGACCCTAGCGGGGGGGGACACAATGAGCAGTTCTTC. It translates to CASSDPSGGGHNEQFF.

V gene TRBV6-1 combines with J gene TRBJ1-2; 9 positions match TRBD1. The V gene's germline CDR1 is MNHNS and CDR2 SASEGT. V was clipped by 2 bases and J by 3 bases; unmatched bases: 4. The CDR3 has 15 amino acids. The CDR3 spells CASSETTGGYYGYTF. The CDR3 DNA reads TGTGCCAGCAGTGAAACCACAGGGGGCTACTATGGCTACACCTTC.

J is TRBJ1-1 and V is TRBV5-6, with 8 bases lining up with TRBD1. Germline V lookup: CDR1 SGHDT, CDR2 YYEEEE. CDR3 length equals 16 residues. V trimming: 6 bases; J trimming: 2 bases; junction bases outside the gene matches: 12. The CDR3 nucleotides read TGTGCCAGCATCCAGGGGGCGAGGCTGCGAAACACTGAAGCTTTCTTT. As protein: CASIQGARLRNTEAFF.

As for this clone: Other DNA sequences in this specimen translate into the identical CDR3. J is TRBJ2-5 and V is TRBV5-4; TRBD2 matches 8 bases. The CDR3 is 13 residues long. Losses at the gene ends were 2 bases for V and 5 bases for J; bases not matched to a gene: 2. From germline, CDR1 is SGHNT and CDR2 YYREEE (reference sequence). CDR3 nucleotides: TGTGCCAGCAGCTTCCGGGGGGGGGAGACCCAGTACTTC. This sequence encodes CASSFRGGETQYF.

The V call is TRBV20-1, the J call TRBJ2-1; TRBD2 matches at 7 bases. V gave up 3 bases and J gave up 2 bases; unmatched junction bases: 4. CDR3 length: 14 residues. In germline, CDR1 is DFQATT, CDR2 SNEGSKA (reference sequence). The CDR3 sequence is CSASPAGPYNEQFF. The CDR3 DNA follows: TGCAGTGCTAGTCCAGCGGGGCCCTACAATGAGCAGTTCTTC.

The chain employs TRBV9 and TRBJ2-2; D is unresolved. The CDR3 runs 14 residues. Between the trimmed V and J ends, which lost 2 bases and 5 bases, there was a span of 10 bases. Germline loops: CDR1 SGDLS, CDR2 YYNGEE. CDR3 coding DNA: TGTGCCAGCAGCGTTGGTGCGATTACCGGGGAGCTGTTTTTT. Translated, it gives CASSVGAITGELFF.

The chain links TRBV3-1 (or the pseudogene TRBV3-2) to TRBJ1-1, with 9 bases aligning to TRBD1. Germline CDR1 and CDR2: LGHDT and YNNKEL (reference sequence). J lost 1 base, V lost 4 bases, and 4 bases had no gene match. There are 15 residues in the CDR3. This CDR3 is CASSPSDRGNTEAFF. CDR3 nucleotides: TGTGCCAGCAGCCCATCGGACAGGGGGAACACTGAAGCTTTCTTT.

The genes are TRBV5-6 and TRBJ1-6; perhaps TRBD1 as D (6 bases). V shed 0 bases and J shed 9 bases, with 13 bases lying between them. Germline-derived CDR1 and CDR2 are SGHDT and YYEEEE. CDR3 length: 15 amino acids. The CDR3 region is CASSLVGQGSSPLHF. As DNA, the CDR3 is TGTGCCAGCAGCTTGGTTGGGCAGGGGTCTTCACCCCTCCACTTT.

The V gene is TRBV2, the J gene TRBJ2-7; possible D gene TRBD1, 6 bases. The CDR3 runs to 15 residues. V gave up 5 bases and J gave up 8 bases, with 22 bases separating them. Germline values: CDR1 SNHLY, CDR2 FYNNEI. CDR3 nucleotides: TGTGCCAGCAGTTTAGGACCGGGACACCTCCAACAGCAGTACTTC. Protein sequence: CASSLGPGHLQQQYF.

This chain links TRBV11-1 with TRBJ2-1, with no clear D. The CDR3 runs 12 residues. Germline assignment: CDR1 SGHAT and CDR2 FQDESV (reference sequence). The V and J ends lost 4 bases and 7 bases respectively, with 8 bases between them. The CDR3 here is CASSSGWNEQFF. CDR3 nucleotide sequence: TGTGCCAGCAGCTCAGGATGGAATGAGCAGTTCTTC.

The CDR3 coding sequence is TGTGCCAGCAGTGAAGCGCTTCCGGGGATTGGCACTGAAGCTTTCTTT. This sequence encodes CASSEALPGIGTEAFF. The chain combines TRBV6-1 with TRBJ1-1; D is ambiguous. This CDR3 comprises 16 residues. Trimming took 0 bases from V and 4 from J, leaving 15 bases between them. Looked up from germline, CDR1 is MNHNS and CDR2 is SASEGT.

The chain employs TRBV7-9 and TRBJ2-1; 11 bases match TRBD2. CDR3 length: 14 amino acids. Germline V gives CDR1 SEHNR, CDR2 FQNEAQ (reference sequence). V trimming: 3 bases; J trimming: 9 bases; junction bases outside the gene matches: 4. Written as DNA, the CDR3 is TGTGCCAGCAGCTTTAGCGGGGGGGCCGGTGAGCAGTTCTTC. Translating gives CASSFSGGAGEQFF.

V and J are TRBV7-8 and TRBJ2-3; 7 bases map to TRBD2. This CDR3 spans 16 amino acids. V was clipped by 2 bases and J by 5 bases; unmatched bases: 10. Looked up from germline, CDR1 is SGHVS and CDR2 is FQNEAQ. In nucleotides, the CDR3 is TGTGCCAGCAGCTTATTAGGGCGGGGGACTATAGATACGCAGTATTTT. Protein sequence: CASSLLGRGTIDTQYF.